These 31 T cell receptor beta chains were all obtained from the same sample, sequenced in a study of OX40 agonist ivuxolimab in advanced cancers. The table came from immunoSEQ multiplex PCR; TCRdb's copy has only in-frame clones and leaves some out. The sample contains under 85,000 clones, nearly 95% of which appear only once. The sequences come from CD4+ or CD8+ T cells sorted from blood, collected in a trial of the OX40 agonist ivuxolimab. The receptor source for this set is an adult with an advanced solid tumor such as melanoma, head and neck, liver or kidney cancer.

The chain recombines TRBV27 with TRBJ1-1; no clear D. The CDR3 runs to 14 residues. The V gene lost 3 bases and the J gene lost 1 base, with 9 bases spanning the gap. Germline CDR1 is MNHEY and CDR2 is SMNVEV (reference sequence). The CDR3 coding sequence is TGTGCCAGCAGTTTCGCAGGTACGAACACTGAAGCTTTCTTT. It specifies CASSFAGTNTEAFF.

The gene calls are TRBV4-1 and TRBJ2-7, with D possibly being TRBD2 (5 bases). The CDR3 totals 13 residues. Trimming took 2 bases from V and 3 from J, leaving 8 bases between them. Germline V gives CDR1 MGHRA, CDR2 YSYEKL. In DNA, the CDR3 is TGCGCCAGCAGCCAACGAGAGGGCTACGAGCAGTACTTC. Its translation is CASSQREGYEQYF.

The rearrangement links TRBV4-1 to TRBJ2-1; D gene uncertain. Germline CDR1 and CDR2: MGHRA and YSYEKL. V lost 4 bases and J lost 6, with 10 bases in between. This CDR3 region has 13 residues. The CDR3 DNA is TGCGCCAGCAGCCTGGGCCCGCTCAATGAGCAGTTCTTC. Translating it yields CASSLGPLNEQFF.

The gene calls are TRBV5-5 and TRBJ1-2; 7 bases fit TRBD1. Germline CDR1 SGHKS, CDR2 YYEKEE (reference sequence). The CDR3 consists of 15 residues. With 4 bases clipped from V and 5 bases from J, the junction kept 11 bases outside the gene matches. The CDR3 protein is CASSPRDSTSYGYTF. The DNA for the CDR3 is TGTGCCAGCAGCCCACGGGACAGCACATCTTATGGCTACACCTTC.

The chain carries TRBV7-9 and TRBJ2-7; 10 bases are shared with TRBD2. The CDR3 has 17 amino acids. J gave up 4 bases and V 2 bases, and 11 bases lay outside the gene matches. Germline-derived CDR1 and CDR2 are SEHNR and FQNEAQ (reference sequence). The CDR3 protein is CASSLLLAGEYPYEQYF. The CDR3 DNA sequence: TGTGCCAGCAGCTTATTGCTAGCGGGAGAATACCCATACGAGCAGTACTTC.

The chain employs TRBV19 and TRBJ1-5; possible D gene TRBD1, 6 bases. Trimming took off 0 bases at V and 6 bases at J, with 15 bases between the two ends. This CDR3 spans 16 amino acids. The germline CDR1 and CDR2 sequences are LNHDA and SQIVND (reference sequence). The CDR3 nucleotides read TGTGCCAGTAGTATAGATGGCAGGGGCCCACTTCAGCCCCAGCATTTT. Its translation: CASSIDGRGPLQPQHF.

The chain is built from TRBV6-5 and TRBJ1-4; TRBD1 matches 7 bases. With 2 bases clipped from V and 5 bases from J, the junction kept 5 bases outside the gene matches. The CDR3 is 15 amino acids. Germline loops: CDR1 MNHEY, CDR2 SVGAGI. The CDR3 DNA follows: TGTGCCAGCAGTTACGCCGGGACAGAAAATGAAAAACTGTTTTTT. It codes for CASSYAGTENEKLFF.

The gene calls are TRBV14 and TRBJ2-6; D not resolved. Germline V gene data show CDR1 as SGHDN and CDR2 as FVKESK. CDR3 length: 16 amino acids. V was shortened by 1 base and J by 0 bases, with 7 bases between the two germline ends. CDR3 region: CASSQGVSSGANVLTF. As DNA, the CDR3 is TGTGCCAGCAGCCAAGGCGTCAGCTCTGGGGCCAACGTCCTGACTTTC.

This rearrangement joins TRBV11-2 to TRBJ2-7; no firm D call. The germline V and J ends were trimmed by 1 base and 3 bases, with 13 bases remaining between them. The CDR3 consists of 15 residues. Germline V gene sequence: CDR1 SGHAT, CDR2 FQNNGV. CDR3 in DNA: TGTGCCAGCAGCTTAGCCCCCCGACACCTCTACGAGCAGTACTTC. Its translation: CASSLAPRHLYEQYF.

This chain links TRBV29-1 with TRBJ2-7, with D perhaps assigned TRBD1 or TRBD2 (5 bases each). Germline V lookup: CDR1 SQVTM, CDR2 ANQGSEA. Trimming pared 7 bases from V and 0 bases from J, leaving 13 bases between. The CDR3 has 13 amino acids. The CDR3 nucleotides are TGCAGCGCCGGGACCAAAAGCTCCTACGAGCAGTACTTC. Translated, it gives CSAGTKSSYEQYF.

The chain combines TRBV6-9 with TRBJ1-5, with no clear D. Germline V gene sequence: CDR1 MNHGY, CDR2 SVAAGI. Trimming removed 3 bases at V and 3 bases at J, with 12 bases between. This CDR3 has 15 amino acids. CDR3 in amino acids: CASSYLKGNNQPQHF. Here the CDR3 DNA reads TGTGCCAGCAGTTACCTGAAGGGTAACAATCAGCCCCAGCATTTT.

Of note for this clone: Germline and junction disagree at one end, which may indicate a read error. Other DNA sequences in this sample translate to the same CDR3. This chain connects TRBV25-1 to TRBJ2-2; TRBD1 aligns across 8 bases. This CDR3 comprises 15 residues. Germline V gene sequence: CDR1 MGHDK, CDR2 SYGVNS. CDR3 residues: CASRWGQANTGELFF. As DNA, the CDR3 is TGCGCCAGCAGGTGGGGACAGGCGAACACCGGGGAGCTGTTTTTT.

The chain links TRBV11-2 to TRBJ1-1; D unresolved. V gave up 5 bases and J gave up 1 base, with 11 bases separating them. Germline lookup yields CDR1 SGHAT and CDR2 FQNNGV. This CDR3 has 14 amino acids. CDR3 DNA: TGTGCCAGCAGCGGCTACAGAGGGAACACTGAAGCTTTCTTT. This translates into CASSGYRGNTEAFF.

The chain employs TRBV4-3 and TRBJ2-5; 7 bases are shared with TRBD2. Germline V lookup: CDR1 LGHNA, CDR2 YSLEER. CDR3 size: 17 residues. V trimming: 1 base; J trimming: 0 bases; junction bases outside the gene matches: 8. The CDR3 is CASSQVWPSGNQETQYF. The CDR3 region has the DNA TGCGCCAGCAGCCAAGTTTGGCCTAGCGGCAACCAAGAGACCCAGTACTTC.

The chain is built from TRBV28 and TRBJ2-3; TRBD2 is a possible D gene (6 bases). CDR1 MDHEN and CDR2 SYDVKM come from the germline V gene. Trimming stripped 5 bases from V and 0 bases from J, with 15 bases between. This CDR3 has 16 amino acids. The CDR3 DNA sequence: TGTGCCAGCAGTCGTAGCGGCCCGATGAGCACAGATACGCAGTATTTT. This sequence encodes CASSRSGPMSTDTQYF.

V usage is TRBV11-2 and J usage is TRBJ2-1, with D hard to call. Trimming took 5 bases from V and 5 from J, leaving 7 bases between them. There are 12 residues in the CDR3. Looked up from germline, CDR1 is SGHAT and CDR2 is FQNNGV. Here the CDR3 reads CASSPSHNEQFF. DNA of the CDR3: TGTGCCAGCAGCCCCTCTCACAATGAGCAGTTCTTC.

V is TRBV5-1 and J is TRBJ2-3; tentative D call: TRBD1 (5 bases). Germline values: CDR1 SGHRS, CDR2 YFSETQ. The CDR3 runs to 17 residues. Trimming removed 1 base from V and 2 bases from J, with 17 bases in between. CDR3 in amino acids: CASSLTIRGSPTDTQYF. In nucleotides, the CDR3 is TGCGCCAGCAGCTTGACGATAAGGGGATCCCCCACAGATACGCAGTATTTT.

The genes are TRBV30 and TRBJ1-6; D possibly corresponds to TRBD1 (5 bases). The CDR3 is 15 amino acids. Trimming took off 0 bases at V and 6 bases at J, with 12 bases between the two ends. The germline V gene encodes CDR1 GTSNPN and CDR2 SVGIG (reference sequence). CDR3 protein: CAWSVLGGSNSPLHF. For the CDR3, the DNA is TGTGCCTGGAGTGTACTGGGGGGAAGTAATTCACCCCTCCACTTT.

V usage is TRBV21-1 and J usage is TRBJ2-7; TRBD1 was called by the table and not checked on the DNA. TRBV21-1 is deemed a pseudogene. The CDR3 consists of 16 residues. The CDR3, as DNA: TGTGCCAGCAGGCTAGTCGACAGGCCACTCCCCTACGAGCAGTACTTC. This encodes CASRLVDRPLPYEQYF.

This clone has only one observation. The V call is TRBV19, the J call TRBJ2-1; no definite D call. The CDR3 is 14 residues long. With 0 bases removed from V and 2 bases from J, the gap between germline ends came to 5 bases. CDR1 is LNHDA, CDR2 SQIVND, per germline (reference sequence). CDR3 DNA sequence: TGTGCCAGTAGTATAGACGCGACCTACAATGAGCAGTTCTTC. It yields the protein CASSIDATYNEQFF.

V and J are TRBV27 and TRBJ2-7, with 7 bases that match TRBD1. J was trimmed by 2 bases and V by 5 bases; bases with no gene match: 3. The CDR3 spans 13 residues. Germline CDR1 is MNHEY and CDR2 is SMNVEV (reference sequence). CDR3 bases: TGTGCCAGCAGTCCCAGGGGGACCTACGAGCAGTACTTC. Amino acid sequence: CASSPRGTYEQYF.

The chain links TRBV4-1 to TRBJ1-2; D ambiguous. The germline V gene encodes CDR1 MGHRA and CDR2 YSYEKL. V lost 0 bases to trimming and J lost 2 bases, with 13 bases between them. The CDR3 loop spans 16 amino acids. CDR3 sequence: CASSQEVRNPNYGYTF. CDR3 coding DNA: TGCGCCAGCAGCCAAGAAGTTAGAAACCCAAACTATGGCTACACCTTC.

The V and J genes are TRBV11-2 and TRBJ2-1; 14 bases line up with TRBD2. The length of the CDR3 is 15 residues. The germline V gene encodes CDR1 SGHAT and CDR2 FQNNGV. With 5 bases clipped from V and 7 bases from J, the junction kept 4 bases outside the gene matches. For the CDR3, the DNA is TGTGCCAGCAGCCAGACTAGCGGGAGGGTTAATGAGCAGTTCTTC. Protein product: CASSQTSGRVNEQFF.

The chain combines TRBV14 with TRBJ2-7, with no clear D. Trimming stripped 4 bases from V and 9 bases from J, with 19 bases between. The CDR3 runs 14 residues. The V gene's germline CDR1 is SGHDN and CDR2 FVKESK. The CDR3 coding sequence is TGTGCCAGCAGCCTCAGTAGCTTGGGGTTTGGGCAGTACTTC. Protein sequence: CASSLSSLGFGQYF.

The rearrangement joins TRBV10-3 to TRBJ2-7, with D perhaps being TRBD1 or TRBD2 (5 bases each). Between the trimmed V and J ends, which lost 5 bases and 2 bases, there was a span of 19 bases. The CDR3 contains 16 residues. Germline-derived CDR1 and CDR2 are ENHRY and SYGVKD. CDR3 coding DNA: TGTGCCATCAGTAGAACTATCCGGGACGGACCCTACGAGCAGTACTTC. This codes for CAISRTIRDGPYEQYF.

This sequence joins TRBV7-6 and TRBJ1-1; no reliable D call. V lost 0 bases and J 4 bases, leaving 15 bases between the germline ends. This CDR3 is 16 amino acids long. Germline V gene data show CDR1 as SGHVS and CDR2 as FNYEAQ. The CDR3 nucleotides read TGTGCCAGCAGCTTAGCTCCCCCAGGCCTGGGCACTGAAGCTTTCTTT. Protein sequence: CASSLAPPGLGTEAFF. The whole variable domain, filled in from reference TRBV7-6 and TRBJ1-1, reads GAGVSQSPRYKVTKRGQDVALRCDPISGHVSLYWYRQALGQGPEFLTYFNYEAQQDKSGLPNDRFSAERPEGSISTLTIQRTEQRDSAMYRCASSLAPPGLGTEAFFGQGTRLTVV.

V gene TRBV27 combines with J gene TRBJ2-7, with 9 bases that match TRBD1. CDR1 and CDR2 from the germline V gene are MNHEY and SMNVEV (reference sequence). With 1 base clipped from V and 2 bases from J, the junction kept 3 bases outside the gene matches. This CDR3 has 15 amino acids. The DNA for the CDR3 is TGTGCCAGCAGTTTATTGGGGACAGGGACCTACGAGCAGTACTTC. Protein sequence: CASSLLGTGTYEQYF.

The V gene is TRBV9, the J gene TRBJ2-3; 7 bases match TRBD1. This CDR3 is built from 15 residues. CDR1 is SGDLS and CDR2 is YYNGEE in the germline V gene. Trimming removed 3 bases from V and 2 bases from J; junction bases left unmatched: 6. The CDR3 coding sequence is TGTGCCAGCAGCGACGGGGACAGATCCACAGATACGCAGTATTTT. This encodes CASSDGDRSTDTQYF.

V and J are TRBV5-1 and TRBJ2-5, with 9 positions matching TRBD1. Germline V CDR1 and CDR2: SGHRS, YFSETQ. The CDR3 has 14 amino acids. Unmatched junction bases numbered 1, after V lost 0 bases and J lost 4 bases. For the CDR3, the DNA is TGCGCCAGCAGCTTGGACAGGGGGCGAGAGACCCAGTACTTC. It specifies CASSLDRGRETQYF.

CDR3 nucleotides: TGCGCCAGCAGTGAGTCACAACTAGCGGCCAAAGTACTGAATGAGCAGTTCTTC. Translated: CASSESQLAAKVLNEQFF. This rearrangement joins TRBV10-1 to TRBJ2-1, with 8 bases fitting TRBD2. V lost 0 bases and J lost 7; bases outside the gene matches: 14. There are 18 residues in the CDR3. In germline, CDR1 is WNHNN, CDR2 SYGVQD (reference sequence).

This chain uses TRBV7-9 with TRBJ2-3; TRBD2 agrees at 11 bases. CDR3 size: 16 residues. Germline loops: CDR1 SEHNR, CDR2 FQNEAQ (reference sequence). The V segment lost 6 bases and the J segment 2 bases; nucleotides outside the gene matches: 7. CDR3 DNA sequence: TGTGCCAGCAGAGCCGAACTAGCGGGAGTCACAGATACGCAGTATTTT. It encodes CASRAELAGVTDTQYF.